Listed here is a single TCR beta chain. The specificity of this receptor is unknown. No base-level quality is on record; no much larger clone is a single base apart. Reading the label with the study, this specimen's time point is: baseline before first vaccination. Vaccinee samples came from UK trials COV001 and COV002, including a single-blind randomized controlled phase 2/3 trial of AZD1222 (ChAdOx1 nCoV-19) in healthy adults. Trial participant PBMC samples were collected at day 0 and day 28 after the second dose for TCRbeta chain sequencing. The data derive from a study of T cell responses to AZD1222 COVID-19 vaccine (dated by TCRdb to 2020 to 2023). Describing the broader study: AZD1222 recipients whose second dose came at about 4 weeks and those whose second dose came at about 12 weeks were combined into one group, since spike-specific TCR depth and breadth did not differ between the two schedules. A total of about 240 trial participants underwent TCR sequencing, of whom 200 to 220 received two doses of AZD1222 and around 25 received two doses of the MenACWY control vaccine. Trial participants were enrolled by age into 18-55, 56-69 and 70-plus year subgroups, with around 150, 28 and 57 TCR-sequenced participants respectively.

The V end loses 6 bases and the J end loses 6 bases, and a stretch of 18 bases separates them. CDR1 and CDR2 are drawn from the germline V gene (reference sequence): MNHEY, SMNVEV. Including the terminal cysteine and phenylalanine, the CDR3 comprises 14 residues. Only CDR3 DNA remains: 42 bases, in frame from the first base. Broader findings and caveats from the paper: A significant rise in spike-specific TCR breadth and depth was observed after two AZD1222 doses relative to day 0 and relative to MenACWY recipients. Reportedly, almost half of the unique spike-specific TCRs recognized epitopes lying outside the regions that are mutated in the B.1.351 and B.1.1.7 variants. In the small 56-69-year group, the increase in depth fell short of significance, most likely because of low power. Most participants were white British and females outnumbered males, and the authors suggested that clonal diversity may have been underestimated. CD4 TCRs associated with the vaccine covered the entire spike protein, and the dominant responses were in regions 160-218 and 743-854. Because no day 14 peak-response samples were available, repertoires were characterized only after the peak T cell response. Conclusions about previously exposed vaccinees are limited because only a handful of AZD1222 recipients were SARS-CoV-2 seropositive at baseline.

The CDR3 regions of human TCRbeta chains were analyzed by immunosequencing. The authors processed their data as follows. TCRs in the repertoires were matched against a reference library of SARS-CoV-2-specific TCRs that had been generated with the MIRA antigen-specificity platform. Breadth meant the fraction of unique TCRs that were SARS-CoV-2-associated, whereas depth meant the fraction of total T cells that were SARS-CoV-2-associated. Using the MIRA data, every spike-specific TCR was mapped to the spike region that the TCR reacted to and assigned to either a CD4 or a CD8 class. Log10-transformed breadth and depth values were compared by one-way ANOVA with Sidak's multiple comparisons tests. TCRdb stores this immuneACCESS table with in-frame sequences only. Part of the clones is absent; in the studies checked, under half of the shortfall reflects unresolved V genes, and no reason is known for the rest. V and J calls and clone size follow that table, whereas D and trimming were derived from the DNA. Within this sample are roughly 110,000 clones, with 80% to 90% of them counted one time only. In total, the top ten clones hold around 6.7% of the sample.

The V and J segments used are TRBV27 and TRBJ2-7; TRBD2 is possibly the D segment (5 matching bases). The sequence was collected from an adult in good health. Sequenced material: peripheral blood, taken on day 0 of AZD1222 vaccination. The CDR3 protein is CASSRPGIAGEQYF. The nucleotides are TGTGCCAGCAGCCGCCCGGGAATCGCTGGCGAGCAGTACTTC.